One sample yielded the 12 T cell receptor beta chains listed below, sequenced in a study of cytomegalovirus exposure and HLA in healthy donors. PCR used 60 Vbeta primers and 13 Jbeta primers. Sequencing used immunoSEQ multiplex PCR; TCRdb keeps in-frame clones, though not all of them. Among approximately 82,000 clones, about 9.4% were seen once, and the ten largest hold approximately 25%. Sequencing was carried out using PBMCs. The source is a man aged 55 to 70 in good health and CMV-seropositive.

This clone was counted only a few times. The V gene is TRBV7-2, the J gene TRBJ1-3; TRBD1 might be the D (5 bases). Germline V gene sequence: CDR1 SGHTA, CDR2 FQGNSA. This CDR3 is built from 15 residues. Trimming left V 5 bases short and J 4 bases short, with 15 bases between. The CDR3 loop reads CASSPLGGYGNTIYF. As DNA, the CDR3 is TGTGCCAGCAGCCCACTCGGGGGGTACGGAAACACCATATATTTT.

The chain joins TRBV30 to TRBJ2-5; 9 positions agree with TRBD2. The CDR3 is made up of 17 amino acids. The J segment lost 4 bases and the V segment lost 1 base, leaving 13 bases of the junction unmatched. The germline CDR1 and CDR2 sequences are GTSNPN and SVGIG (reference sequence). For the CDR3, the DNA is TGTGCCTGGAGTGCGGTACTGACAAGCGGGGGGACAGAGACCCAGTACTTC. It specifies CAWSAVLTSGGTETQYF.

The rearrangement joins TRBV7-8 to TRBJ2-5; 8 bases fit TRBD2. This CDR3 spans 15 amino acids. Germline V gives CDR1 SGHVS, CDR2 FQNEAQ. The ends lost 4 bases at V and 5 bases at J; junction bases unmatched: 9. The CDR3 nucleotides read TGTGCCAGCAGCTGGGGGGTAGCGGGACTTGAGACCCAGTACTTC. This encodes CASSWGVAGLETQYF. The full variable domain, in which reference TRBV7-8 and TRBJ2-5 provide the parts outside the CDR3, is GAGVSQSPRYKVAKRGQDVALRCDPISGHVSLFWYQQALGQGPEFLTYFQNEAQLDKSGLPSDRFFAERPEGSVSTLKIQRTQQEDSAVYLCASSWGVAGLETQYFGPGTRLLVL.

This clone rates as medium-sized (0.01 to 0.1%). The CDR3 region has the DNA TGTGCCAGCAGCTTAGGACTAGCGGGATACGAGCAGTTCTTC. Translating it yields CASSLGLAGYEQFF. This chain connects TRBV7-9 to TRBJ2-1, with TRBD2 identical over 11 bases. Germline V gene sequence: CDR1 SEHNR, CDR2 FQNEAQ (reference sequence). CDR3 length equals 14 residues. V dropped 1 base and J dropped 10; count of bases not matched to a gene: 3.

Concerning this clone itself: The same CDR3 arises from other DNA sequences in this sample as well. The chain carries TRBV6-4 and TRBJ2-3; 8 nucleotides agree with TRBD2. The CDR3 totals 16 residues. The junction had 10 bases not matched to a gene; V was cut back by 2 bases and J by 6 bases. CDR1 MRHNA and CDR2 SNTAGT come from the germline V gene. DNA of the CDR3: TGTGCCAGCAGTGACGGAGGACTAGCTATCACGGATACGCAGTATTTT. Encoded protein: CASSDGGLAITDTQYF.

DNA for the CDR3: TGCGCCAGCAGCCAGGGACAGGGGGGCAGGACTGAAGCTTTCTTT. Translating it yields CASSQGQGGRTEAFF. This sequence joins TRBV5-1 and TRBJ1-1; 11 bases align to TRBD1. With 4 bases clipped from V and 5 bases from J, the junction kept 7 bases outside the gene matches. Germline V gene data show CDR1 as SGHRS and CDR2 as YFSETQ. The length of the CDR3 is 15 residues.

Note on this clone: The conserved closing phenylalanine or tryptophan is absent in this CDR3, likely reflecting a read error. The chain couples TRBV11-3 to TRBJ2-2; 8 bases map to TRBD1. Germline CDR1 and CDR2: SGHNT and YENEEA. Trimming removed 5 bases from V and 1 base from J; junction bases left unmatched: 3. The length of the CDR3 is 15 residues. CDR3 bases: TGTGCCAGCAGCCACGGACAGGGGAACACCGGGGAGCTGTTTGTT. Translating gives CASSHGQGNTGELFV.

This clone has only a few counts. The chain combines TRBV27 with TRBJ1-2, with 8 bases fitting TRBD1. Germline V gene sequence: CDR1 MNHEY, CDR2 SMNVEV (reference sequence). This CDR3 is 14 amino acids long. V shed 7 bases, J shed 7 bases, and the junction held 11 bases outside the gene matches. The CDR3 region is CASTAWAGGRGYTF. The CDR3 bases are TGTGCCAGCACCGCATGGGCAGGGGGCCGTGGCTACACCTTC.

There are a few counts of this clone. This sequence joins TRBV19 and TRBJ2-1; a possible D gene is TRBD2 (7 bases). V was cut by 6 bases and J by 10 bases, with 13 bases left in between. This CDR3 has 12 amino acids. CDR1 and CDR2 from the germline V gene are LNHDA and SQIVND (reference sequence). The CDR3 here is CASSGGLREQFF. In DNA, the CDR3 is TGTGCCAGTAGCGGGGGGCTACGGGAGCAGTTCTTC.

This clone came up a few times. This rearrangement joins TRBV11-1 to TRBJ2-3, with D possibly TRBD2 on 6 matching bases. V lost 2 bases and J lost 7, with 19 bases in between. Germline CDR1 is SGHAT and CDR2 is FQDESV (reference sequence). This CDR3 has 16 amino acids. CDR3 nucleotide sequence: TGTGCCAGCAGCTTATTGCTATCGACTAGTATGTATACGCAGTATTTT. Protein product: CASSLLLSTSMYTQYF.

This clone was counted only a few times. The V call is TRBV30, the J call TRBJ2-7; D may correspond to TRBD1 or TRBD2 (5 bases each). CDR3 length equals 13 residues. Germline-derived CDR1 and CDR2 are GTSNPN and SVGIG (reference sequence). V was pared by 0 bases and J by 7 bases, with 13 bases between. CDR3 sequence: CAWSVQGWGEQYV. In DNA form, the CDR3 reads TGTGCCTGGAGTGTTCAGGGATGGGGGGAGCAGTACGTC.

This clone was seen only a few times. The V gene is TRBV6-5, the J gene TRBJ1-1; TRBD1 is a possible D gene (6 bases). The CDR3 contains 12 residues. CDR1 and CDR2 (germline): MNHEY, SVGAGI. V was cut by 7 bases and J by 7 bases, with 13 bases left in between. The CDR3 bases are TGTGCCAGCACCACGGGGGGCCTTGAAGCTTTCTTT. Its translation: CASTTGGLEAFF.